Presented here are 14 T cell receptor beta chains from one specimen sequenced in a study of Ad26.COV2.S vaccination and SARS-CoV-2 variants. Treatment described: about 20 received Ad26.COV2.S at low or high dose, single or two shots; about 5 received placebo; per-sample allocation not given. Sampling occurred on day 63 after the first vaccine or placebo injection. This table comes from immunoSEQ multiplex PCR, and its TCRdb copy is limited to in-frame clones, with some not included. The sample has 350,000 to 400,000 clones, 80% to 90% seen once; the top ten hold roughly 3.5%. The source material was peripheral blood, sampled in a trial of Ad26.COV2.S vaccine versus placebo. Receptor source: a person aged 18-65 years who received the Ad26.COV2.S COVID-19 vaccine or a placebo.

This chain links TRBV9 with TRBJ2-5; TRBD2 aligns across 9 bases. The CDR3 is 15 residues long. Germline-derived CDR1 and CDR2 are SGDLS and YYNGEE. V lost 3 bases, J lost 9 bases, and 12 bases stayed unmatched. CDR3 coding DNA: TGTGCCAGCAGCGCCTCCGCGGGAGGGCAGAAGGCCCAGTACTTC. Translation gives CASSASAGGQKAQYF. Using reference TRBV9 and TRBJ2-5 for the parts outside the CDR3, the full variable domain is DSGVTQTPKHLITATGQRVTLRCSPRSGDLSVYWYQQSLDQGLQFLIQYYNGEERAKGNILERFSAQQFPDLHSELNLSSLELGDSALYFCASSASAGGQKAQYFGPGTRLLVL.

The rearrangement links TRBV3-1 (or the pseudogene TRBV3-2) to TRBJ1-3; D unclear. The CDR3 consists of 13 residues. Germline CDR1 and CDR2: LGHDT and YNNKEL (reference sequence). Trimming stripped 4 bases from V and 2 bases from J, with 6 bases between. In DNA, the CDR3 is TGTGCCAGCAGCCTCCCACCTGGAAACACCATATATTTT. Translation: CASSLPPGNTIYF.

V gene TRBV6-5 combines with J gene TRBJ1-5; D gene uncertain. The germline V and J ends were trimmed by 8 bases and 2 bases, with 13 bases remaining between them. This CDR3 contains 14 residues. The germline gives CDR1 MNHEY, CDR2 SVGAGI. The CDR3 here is CASRVGQGNQPQHF. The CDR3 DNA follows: TGTGCCAGCCGCGTCGGCCAGGGCAATCAGCCCCAGCATTTT.

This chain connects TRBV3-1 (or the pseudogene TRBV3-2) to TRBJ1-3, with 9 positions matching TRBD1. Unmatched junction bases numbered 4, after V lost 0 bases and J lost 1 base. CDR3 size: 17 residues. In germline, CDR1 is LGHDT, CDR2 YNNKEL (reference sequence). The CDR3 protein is CASSQEGQGTSGNTIYF. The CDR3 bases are TGTGCCAGCAGCCAAGAAGGACAGGGGACTTCTGGAAACACCATATATTTT.

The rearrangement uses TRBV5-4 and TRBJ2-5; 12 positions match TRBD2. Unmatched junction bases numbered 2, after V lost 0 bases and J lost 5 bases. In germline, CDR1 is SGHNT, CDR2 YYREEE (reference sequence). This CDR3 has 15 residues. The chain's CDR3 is CASSLGLAGEETQYF. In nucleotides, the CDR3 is TGTGCCAGCAGCTTGGGACTAGCGGGGGAGGAGACCCAGTACTTC.

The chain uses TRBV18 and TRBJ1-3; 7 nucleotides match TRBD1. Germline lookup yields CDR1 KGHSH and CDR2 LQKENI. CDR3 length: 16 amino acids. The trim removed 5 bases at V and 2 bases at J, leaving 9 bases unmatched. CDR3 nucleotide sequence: TGTGCCAGCTCAAAGGGGGCCCGGCCACCTGGAAACACCATATATTTT. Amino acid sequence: CASSKGARPPGNTIYF.

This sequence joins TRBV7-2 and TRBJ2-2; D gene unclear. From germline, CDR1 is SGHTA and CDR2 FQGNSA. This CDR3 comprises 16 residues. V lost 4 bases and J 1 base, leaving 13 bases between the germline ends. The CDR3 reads CASSSYDSWNTGELFF. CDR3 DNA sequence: TGTGCCAGCAGCTCATATGACTCATGGAACACCGGGGAGCTGTTTTTT.

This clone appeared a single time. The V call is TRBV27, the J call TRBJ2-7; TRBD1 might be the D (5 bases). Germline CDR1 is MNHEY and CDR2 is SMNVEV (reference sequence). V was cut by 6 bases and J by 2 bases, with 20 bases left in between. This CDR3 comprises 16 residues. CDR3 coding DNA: TGTGCCAGCAGGATGGTTGGTAGACAGACAGCCTACGAGCAGTACTTC. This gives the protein CASRMVGRQTAYEQYF.

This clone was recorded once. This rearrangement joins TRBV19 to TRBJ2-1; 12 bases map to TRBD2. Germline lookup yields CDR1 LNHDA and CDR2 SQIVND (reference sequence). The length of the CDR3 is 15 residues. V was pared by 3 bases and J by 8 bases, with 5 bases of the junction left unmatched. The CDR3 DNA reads TGTGCCAGTAGTATTACTAGCGGGGGGAGGGATGAGCAGTTCTTC. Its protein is CASSITSGGRDEQFF.

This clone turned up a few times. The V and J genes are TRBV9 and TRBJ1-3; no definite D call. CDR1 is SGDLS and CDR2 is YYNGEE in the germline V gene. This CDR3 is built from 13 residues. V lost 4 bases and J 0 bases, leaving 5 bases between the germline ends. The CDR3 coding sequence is TGTGCCAGCAGCACCCTCTCTGGAAACACCATATATTTT. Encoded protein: CASSTLSGNTIYF.

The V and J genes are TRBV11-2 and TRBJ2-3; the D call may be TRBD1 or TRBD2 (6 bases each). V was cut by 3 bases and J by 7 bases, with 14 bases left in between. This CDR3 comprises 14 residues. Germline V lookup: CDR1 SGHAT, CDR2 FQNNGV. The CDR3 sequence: CASSLAGAGNTQYF. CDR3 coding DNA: TGTGCCAGCAGCTTGGCAGGGGCGGGAAATACGCAGTATTTT. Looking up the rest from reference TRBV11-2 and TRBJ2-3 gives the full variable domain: EAGVAQSPRYKIIEKRQSVAFWCNPISGHATLYWYQQILGQGPKLLIQFQNNGVVDDSQLPKDRFSAERLKGVDSTLKIQPAKLEDSAVYLCASSLAGAGNTQYFGPGTRLTVL.

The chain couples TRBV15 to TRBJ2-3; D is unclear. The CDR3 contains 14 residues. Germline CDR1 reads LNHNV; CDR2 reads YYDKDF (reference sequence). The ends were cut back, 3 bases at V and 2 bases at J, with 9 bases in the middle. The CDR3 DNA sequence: TGTGCCACCAGCAGCGGGCTCTCCACAGATACGCAGTATTTT. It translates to CATSSGLSTDTQYF.

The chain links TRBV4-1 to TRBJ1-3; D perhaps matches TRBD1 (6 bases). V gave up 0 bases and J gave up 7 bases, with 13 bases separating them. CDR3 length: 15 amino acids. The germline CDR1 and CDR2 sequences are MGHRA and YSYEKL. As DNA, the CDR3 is TGCGCCAGCAGCCAAGATAGGGACATGCGGAACACCATATATTTT. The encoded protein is CASSQDRDMRNTIYF.

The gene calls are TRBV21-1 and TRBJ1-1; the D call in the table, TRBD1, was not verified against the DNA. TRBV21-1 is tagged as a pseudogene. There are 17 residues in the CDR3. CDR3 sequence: CASSTTRQQPELAEAFF. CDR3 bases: TGTGCCAGCAGCACTACGAGACAGCAGCCTGAACTGGCTGAAGCTTTCTTT.